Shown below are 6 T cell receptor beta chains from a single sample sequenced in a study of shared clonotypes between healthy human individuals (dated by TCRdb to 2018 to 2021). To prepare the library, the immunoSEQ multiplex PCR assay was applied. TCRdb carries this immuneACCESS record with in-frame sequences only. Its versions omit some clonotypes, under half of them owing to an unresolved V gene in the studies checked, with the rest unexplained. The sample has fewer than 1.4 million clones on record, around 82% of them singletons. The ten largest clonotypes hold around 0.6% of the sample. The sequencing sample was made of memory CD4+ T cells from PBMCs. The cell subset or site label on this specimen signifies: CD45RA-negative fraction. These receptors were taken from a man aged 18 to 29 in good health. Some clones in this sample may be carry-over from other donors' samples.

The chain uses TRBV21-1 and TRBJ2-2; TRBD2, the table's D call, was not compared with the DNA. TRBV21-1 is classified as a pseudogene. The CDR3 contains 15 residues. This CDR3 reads CASSKQTEYTGELFF. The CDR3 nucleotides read TGTGCCAGCAGCAAGCAGACGGAGTACACCGGGGAGCTGTTTTTT.

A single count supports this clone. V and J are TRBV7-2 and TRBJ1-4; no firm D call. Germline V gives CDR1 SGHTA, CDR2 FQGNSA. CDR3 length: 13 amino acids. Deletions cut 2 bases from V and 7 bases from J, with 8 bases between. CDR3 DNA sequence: TGTGCCAGCAGCTTACTTGAAGGTGAAAAACTGTTTTTT. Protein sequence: CASSLLEGEKLFF.

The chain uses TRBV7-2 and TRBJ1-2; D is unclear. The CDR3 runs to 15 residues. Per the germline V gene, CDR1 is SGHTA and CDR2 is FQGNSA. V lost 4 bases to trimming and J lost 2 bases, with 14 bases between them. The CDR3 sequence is CASSSPHRGNYGYTF. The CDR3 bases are TGTGCCAGCAGCTCCCCCCACAGAGGCAACTATGGCTACACCTTC.

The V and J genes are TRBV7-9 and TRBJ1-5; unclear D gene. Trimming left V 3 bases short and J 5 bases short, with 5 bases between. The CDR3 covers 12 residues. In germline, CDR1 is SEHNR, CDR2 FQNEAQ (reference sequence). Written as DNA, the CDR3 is TGTGCCAGCAGCTTCGGGGATCAGCCCCAGCATTTT. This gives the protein CASSFGDQPQHF.

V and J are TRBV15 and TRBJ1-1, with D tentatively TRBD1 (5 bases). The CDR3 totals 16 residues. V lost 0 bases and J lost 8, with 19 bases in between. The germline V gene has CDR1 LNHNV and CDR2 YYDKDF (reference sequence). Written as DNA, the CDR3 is TGTGCCACCAGCAGAGATCTTTCTGCCAGGGCTGGGGAAGCTTTCTTT. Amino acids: CATSRDLSARAGEAFF.

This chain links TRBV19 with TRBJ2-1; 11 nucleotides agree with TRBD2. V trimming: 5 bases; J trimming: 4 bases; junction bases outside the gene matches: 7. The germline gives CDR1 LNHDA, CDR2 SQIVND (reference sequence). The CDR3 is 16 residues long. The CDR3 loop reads CASSASLAGGYNEQFF. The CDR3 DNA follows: TGTGCCAGTAGTGCGTCCCTAGCGGGAGGTTACAATGAGCAGTTCTTC.